The rows below give T cell receptor beta chains drawn from one sample of a study of neurological immune-mediated disorders. In TCRdb, the 5' RACE reads were re-called with MiXCR into one record per CDR3 protein. Here the sample spans about 50,000 distinct CDR3 sequences, roughly 2% being singletons. The sequencing sample was made of PBMCs. These receptor sequences come from a middle-aged woman with multiple sclerosis. Both conserved end residues are part of each CDR3. A D gene is named only where the DNA matches it firmly. Sizes are listed as how often the clone was seen (once, few, many) or a class if it is expanded.

v_gene	d_gene	j_gene	abundance	CDR3nt	CDR3aa
TRBV20-1	-	TRBJ1-1	many	TGCAGTGCCACGGACGGGAACACTGAAGCTTTCTTT	CSATDGNTEAFF
TRBV4-1	TRBD2	TRBJ2-7	many	TGCGCCAGCAGCACCCCCCGGGAAGCGGGGGGTTCCTACGAGCAGTACTTC	CASSTPREAGGSYEQYF
TRBV28	-	TRBJ1-5	many	TGTGCCAGCAGTGTCTTGAATCAGCCCCAGCATTTT	CASSVLNQPQHF
TRBV4-1	TRBD1	TRBJ1-3	many	TGCGCCAGCAGCGCAACAGGGGGAGGTGGAAACACCATATATTTT	CASSATGGGGNTIYF
TRBV10-3	TRBD2	TRBJ2-1	many	TGTGCCCATCGGCGGGGGGGGAACAATGAGCAGTTCTTC	CAHRRGGNNEQFF
TRBV29-1	-	TRBJ2-5	many	TGCAGCGTCGGACGGGCACAAGAGACCCAGTACTTC	CSVGRAQETQYF
TRBV5-1	-	TRBJ2-3	many	TGCGCCAGCAGCGCCACAGGAGGAATCACAGATACGCAGTATTTT	CASSATGGITDTQYF
TRBV11-2	TRBD1	TRBJ2-1	many	TGTGCCAGCAGCCCCTTCAGGGGGCATGAGCAGTTCTTC	CASSPFRGHEQFF
TRBV14	TRBD1	TRBJ1-2	few	TGTGCCAGCAGCCAAGCTCAGGGGGCGTATGGCTACACCTTC	CASSQAQGAYGYTF
TRBV11-2	-	TRBJ2-7	many	TGTGCCAGCAGGAAGAACAGGGATTTCTCCTACGAGCAGTACTTC	CASRKNRDFSYEQYF